The rows below give T cell receptor beta chains drawn from one sample of a study of early T cells in non-severe SARS-CoV-2 infection. TCRdb redid the calling of the 5' RACE reads with MiXCR, one entry per CDR3 protein. The sample includes fewer than 100,000 distinct CDR3 sequences, about 13% of them seen just once. The sequenced sample consisted of whole blood. The receptors derive from an adult who was a healthcare worker with PCR-confirmed SARS-CoV-2 infection or an uninfected control (not recorded which). The CDR3 runs from the conserved cysteine through the conserved F or W. The D gene is left open where the match is weak. A clone size is listed for some rows: how often the clone was seen (once, few, many), or a class if it is expanded.

clone_size: many
v_call: TRBV28
d_call: -
j_call: TRBJ2-3
cdr3_nt: TGTGCCAGCAGAGAAGAGGGCCGACCCCTGGGGACAGATACGCAGTATTTT
cdr3_aa: CASREEGRPLGTDTQYF

clone_size: -
v_call: TRBV4-1
d_call: -
j_call: TRBJ2-2
cdr3_nt: TGCGCCAGCAGTCTTAGGCGGGGCGGGGAGCTGTTTTTT
cdr3_aa: CASSLRRGGELFF

clone_size: -
v_call: TRBV18
d_call: -
j_call: TRBJ2-5
cdr3_nt: TGTGCCAGCTCACCACGTCTGGAGGAGACCCAGTACTTC
cdr3_aa: CASSPRLEETQYF

clone_size: many
v_call: TRBV4-1
d_call: TRBD2
j_call: TRBJ2-2
cdr3_nt: TGCGCCAGCAGCCAAGAAAATGGCGGGGGGGCGGACACCGGGGAGCTGTTTTTT
cdr3_aa: CASSQENGGGADTGELFF

clone_size: -
v_call: TRBV5-1
d_call: -
j_call: TRBJ1-1
cdr3_nt: TGCGCCAGCAGCTTGCACTATTGGACGGGGGATAGCACTGAAGCTTTCTTT
cdr3_aa: CASSLHYWTGDSTEAFF

clone_size: -
v_call: TRBV6-1
d_call: -
j_call: TRBJ1-1
cdr3_nt: TGTGCCAGCACTCGAGGTCGACTGAGTACCAACACTGAAGCTTTCTTT
cdr3_aa: CASTRGRLSTNTEAFF

clone_size: few
v_call: TRBV6-2/TRBV6-3
d_call: -
j_call: TRBJ1-5
cdr3_nt: TGTGCCAGCAGCCAAGGGGCGGCCCGGAGCAATCAGCCCCAGCATTTT
cdr3_aa: CASSQGAARSNQPQHF

clone_size: -
v_call: TRBV7-3
d_call: -
j_call: TRBJ2-3
cdr3_nt: TGTGCCAGCAGCTTAAACGGGGTCACAGATACGCAGTATTTT
cdr3_aa: CASSLNGVTDTQYF

clone_size: many
v_call: TRBV12-3/TRBV12-4
d_call: -
j_call: TRBJ2-6
cdr3_nt: TGTGCCAGCAGTTTAGCGCACAGGGGAGGAACTGGGGCCAACGTCCTGACTTTC
cdr3_aa: CASSLAHRGGTGANVLTF

clone_size: many
v_call: TRBV24-1
d_call: TRBD1
j_call: TRBJ2-6
cdr3_nt: TGTGCCACCAGTGACCCTAACACAGGGGCTGGGGCCAACGTCCTGACTTTC
cdr3_aa: CATSDPNTGAGANVLTF

clone_size: many
v_call: TRBV29-1
d_call: TRBD2
j_call: TRBJ2-7
cdr3_nt: TGCAGCGTTGAATGGCCTAGCGGGGGCGTTTCGCAGTACTTC
cdr3_aa: CSVEWPSGGVSQYF

clone_size: many
v_call: TRBV7-2
d_call: -
j_call: TRBJ2-3
cdr3_nt: TGTGCCAGCTCAGGCCGGGACGGACGCACAGATACGCAGTATTTT
cdr3_aa: CASSGRDGRTDTQYF

clone_size: -
v_call: TRBV28
d_call: -
j_call: TRBJ1-2
cdr3_nt: TGTGCCAGCAGTTTGGAGTACTATGGCTACACCTTC
cdr3_aa: CASSLEYYGYTF

clone_size: few
v_call: TRBV3-1
d_call: -
j_call: TRBJ1-3
cdr3_nt: TGTGCCAGCAGCCCGGGGGGGTTAAACACCATATATTTT
cdr3_aa: CASSPGGLNTIYF

clone_size: few
v_call: TRBV10-3
d_call: TRBD1
j_call: TRBJ2-7
cdr3_nt: TGTGCCGGCGGCGGGACAGGGTACGAGCAGTACTTC
cdr3_aa: CAGGGTGYEQYF

clone_size: many
v_call: TRBV6-5
d_call: TRBD2
j_call: TRBJ2-7
cdr3_nt: TGTGCCAGCAGTTACTCGAGACCTAGCGGGGCGAGCTCCTACGAGCAGTACTTC
cdr3_aa: CASSYSRPSGASSYEQYF

clone_size: few
v_call: TRBV6-6
d_call: -
j_call: TRBJ1-2
cdr3_nt: TGTGCCAGCAGTTACTCCCAGGGCTATGGCTACACCTTC
cdr3_aa: CASSYSQGYGYTF

clone_size: few
v_call: TRBV28
d_call: -
j_call: TRBJ2-1
cdr3_nt: TGTGCCGCAGGGGGGTCCTACAATGAGCAGTTCTTC
cdr3_aa: CAAGGSYNEQFF

clone_size: -
v_call: TRBV12-3/TRBV12-4
d_call: -
j_call: TRBJ2-1
cdr3_nt: TGTGCCAGCAGTTTAGTTTTAGCGGTCCCCTACAATGAGCAGTTCTTC
cdr3_aa: CASSLVLAVPYNEQFF

clone_size: -
v_call: TRBV5-1
d_call: -
j_call: TRBJ1-1
cdr3_nt: TGCGCCAGCAGCTCCCCGGACAGCTTTAACACTGAAGCTTTCTTT
cdr3_aa: CASSSPDSFNTEAFF

clone_size: many
v_call: TRBV9
d_call: -
j_call: TRBJ1-6
cdr3_nt: TGTGCCAGCAGCGTAGGGGGGCTTGATAATTCACCCCTCCACTTT
cdr3_aa: CASSVGGLDNSPLHF

clone_size: -
v_call: TRBV12-3/TRBV12-4
d_call: -
j_call: TRBJ1-1
cdr3_nt: TGTGCCAGCAGCCTTACGATAACCGAAGCTTTCTTT
cdr3_aa: CASSLTITEAFF

clone_size: few
v_call: TRBV20-1
d_call: -
j_call: TRBJ2-2
cdr3_nt: TGCAGTGCTAGAGTTAGCGGAACCGGGGAGCTGTTTTTT
cdr3_aa: CSARVSGTGELFF

clone_size: -
v_call: TRBV7-9
d_call: -
j_call: TRBJ1-6
cdr3_nt: TGTGCCAGCAGTCCTCAGGGGATTACTTCACCCCTCCACTTT
cdr3_aa: CASSPQGITSPLHF

clone_size: few
v_call: TRBV28
d_call: TRBD2
j_call: TRBJ2-1
cdr3_nt: TGTTCTAGCGGGGGGGCCGCTTACAATGAGCAGTTCTTC
cdr3_aa: CSSGGAAYNEQFF

clone_size: few
v_call: TRBV18
d_call: -
j_call: TRBJ1-1
cdr3_nt: TGTGCCAGCTCACCCCTCAGACAGGCCACTGAAGCTTTCTTT
cdr3_aa: CASSPLRQATEAFF

clone_size: many
v_call: TRBV5-4
d_call: TRBD2
j_call: TRBJ2-3
cdr3_nt: TGTGCCAGCAGCTTGACTAGCGGGGGGTCCGCAGCTGCGCAGTATTTT
cdr3_aa: CASSLTSGGSAAAQYF

clone_size: few
v_call: TRBV10-3
d_call: TRBD1
j_call: TRBJ1-4
cdr3_nt: TGTGCCATCAGGAGCCGGGACAGATGGGATGAAAAACTGTTTTTT
cdr3_aa: CAIRSRDRWDEKLFF

clone_size: many
v_call: TRBV12-3/TRBV12-4
d_call: -
j_call: TRBJ2-3
cdr3_nt: TGTGCCAGCAGTTTAGAACTCGGTACCACAGATACGCAGTATTTT
cdr3_aa: CASSLELGTTDTQYF

clone_size: -
v_call: TRBV19
d_call: -
j_call: TRBJ2-6
cdr3_nt: TGTGCCAGTAGTCCAGCGAGCGGCTCCGCCTCTGGGGCCAACGTCCTGACTTTC
cdr3_aa: CASSPASGSASGANVLTF

clone_size: -
v_call: TRBV28
d_call: -
j_call: TRBJ2-7
cdr3_nt: TGTGCCAGCAGTACCTCCCCCCCAGGGACCGAGCAGTACTTC
cdr3_aa: CASSTSPPGTEQYF

clone_size: many
v_call: TRBV12-3/TRBV12-4
d_call: TRBD1
j_call: TRBJ2-6
cdr3_nt: TGTGCCAGCAGACCGGGACAGGGGTTAGCTGGGGCCAACGTCCTGACTTTC
cdr3_aa: CASRPGQGLAGANVLTF

clone_size: many
v_call: TRBV13
d_call: TRBD1
j_call: TRBJ2-2
cdr3_nt: TGTGCCAGCAGCTCAGGCTGGACAGGGAACACCGGGGAGCTGTTTTTT
cdr3_aa: CASSSGWTGNTGELFF

clone_size: many
v_call: TRBV5-4
d_call: -
j_call: TRBJ1-2
cdr3_nt: TGTGCCAGCAGCTATGTGGGGGATGAAACCTATGGCTACACCTTC
cdr3_aa: CASSYVGDETYGYTF

clone_size: -
v_call: TRBV27
d_call: -
j_call: TRBJ1-1
cdr3_nt: TGTGCCAGCAGTTTAGCACCAAGGTTCAAGGCTTTCTTT
cdr3_aa: CASSLAPRFKAFF

clone_size: many
v_call: TRBV29-1
d_call: -
j_call: TRBJ1-4
cdr3_nt: TGCAGCGTTGAAATCGCCGGTAATGAAAAACTGTTTTTT
cdr3_aa: CSVEIAGNEKLFF

clone_size: -
v_call: TRBV3-1
d_call: -
j_call: TRBJ2-3
cdr3_nt: TGTGCCAGCACCACCAGGGGCAGGAGCACAGATACGCAGTATTTT
cdr3_aa: CASTTRGRSTDTQYF

clone_size: many
v_call: TRBV7-2
d_call: -
j_call: TRBJ1-2
cdr3_nt: TGTGCCAGCAGCTTAGGTGCCTGGGCGGGGGATGGCTACACCTTC
cdr3_aa: CASSLGAWAGDGYTF

clone_size: few
v_call: TRBV20-1
d_call: -
j_call: TRBJ1-6
cdr3_nt: TGCAGTGCTAGAGACCAGGGAGCTAATTCACCCCTCCACTTT
cdr3_aa: CSARDQGANSPLHF

clone_size: many
v_call: TRBV29-1
d_call: -
j_call: TRBJ2-3
cdr3_nt: TGCAGCGTTGAAACCGCAGATACGCAGTATTTT
cdr3_aa: CSVETADTQYF

clone_size: -
v_call: TRBV6-2/TRBV6-3
d_call: -
j_call: TRBJ2-1
cdr3_nt: TGTGCCAGCAGTTACTCGATCTTTGGGGCCGTGCCTGGGGCCGCCTACAATGAGCAGTTCTTC
cdr3_aa: CASSYSIFGAVPGAAYNEQFF

clone_size: many
v_call: TRBV20-1
d_call: TRBD2
j_call: TRBJ2-3
cdr3_nt: TGCAGTGCTAGCGGGGGGAAGCAATTTGATACGCAGTATTTT
cdr3_aa: CSASGGKQFDTQYF

clone_size: -
v_call: TRBV6-5
d_call: -
j_call: TRBJ1-3
cdr3_nt: TGTGCCAGCAGCAACGGACGGATCTCTGGAAACACCATATATTTT
cdr3_aa: CASSNGRISGNTIYF

clone_size: many
v_call: TRBV6-2/TRBV6-3
d_call: -
j_call: TRBJ2-1
cdr3_nt: TGTGCCAGCAGGACCGGGACTCCCTGGGGGTACAATGAGCAGTTCTTC
cdr3_aa: CASRTGTPWGYNEQFF

clone_size: many
v_call: TRBV7-2
d_call: -
j_call: TRBJ2-1
cdr3_nt: TGTGCCAGCAGCTTTGGGTACTACAATGAGCAGTTCTTC
cdr3_aa: CASSFGYYNEQFF

clone_size: many
v_call: TRBV5-1
d_call: TRBD2
j_call: TRBJ2-7
cdr3_nt: TGCGCCAGCAGCTCAGCGGGGGAGGGTGAGCAGTACTTC
cdr3_aa: CASSSAGEGEQYF

clone_size: few
v_call: TRBV12-3/TRBV12-4
d_call: TRBD1
j_call: TRBJ2-2
cdr3_nt: TGTGCCAGCAGTTTAGGAGGCAGGGGGCTTCGCACCGGGGAGCTGTTTTTT
cdr3_aa: CASSLGGRGLRTGELFF

clone_size: few
v_call: TRBV18
d_call: -
j_call: TRBJ2-3
cdr3_nt: TGTGCCAGCTCACCACCGGGGCCCTCTACAGATACGCAGTATTTT
cdr3_aa: CASSPPGPSTDTQYF

clone_size: -
v_call: TRBV6-1
d_call: TRBD1
j_call: TRBJ1-5
cdr3_nt: TGTGCCAGCACCAGAAAGACAGGGTATAGCAATCAGCCCCAGCATTTT
cdr3_aa: CASTRKTGYSNQPQHF

clone_size: few
v_call: TRBV28
d_call: -
j_call: TRBJ1-4
cdr3_nt: TGTGCCAGCAGTTCCTCGACAGGCGAAAAACTGTTTTTT
cdr3_aa: CASSSSTGEKLFF

clone_size: -
v_call: TRBV20-1
d_call: -
j_call: TRBJ1-1
cdr3_nt: TGCAGTTCCCTGGGGGGGAACACTGAAGCTTTCTTT
cdr3_aa: CSSLGGNTEAFF

clone_size: -
v_call: TRBV20-1
d_call: -
j_call: TRBJ2-7
cdr3_nt: TGCAGTGCTCGGACAGACTCCTACGAGCAGTACTTC
cdr3_aa: CSARTDSYEQYF

clone_size: -
v_call: TRBV29-1
d_call: -
j_call: TRBJ2-7
cdr3_nt: TGCAGCGTGACGGCAGGCACCTACGAGCAGTACTTC
cdr3_aa: CSVTAGTYEQYF

clone_size: -
v_call: TRBV3-1
d_call: -
j_call: TRBJ2-7
cdr3_nt: TGTGCCAGCAGCCAACCGGACAGAGCCTACGAGCAGTACTTC
cdr3_aa: CASSQPDRAYEQYF

clone_size: many
v_call: TRBV2
d_call: -
j_call: TRBJ1-1
cdr3_nt: TGTGCCAGCAGCCCCGGTGGCTCCAACACTGAAGCTTTCTTT
cdr3_aa: CASSPGGSNTEAFF